This T cell receptor (beta chain) stems from a study of Graves' ophthalmopathy and Graves' hyperthyroidism. Study findings and constraints: Blood samples also showed most expanded thyroid clonotypes exceeding 0.001 frequency. Ophthalmopathy versus stable hyperthyroidism: 13-signature model gave around 85% sensitivity, 80% to 84% specificity.

This clonotype was counted once. Its antigen is unidentified. Included hyperthyroidism patients were aged 18 to 65 and newly diagnosed (under 2 months' duration). RNA transcripts were the template, and TCR beta CDR3 regions were amplified from them. RT-PCR was first run with HTBI primers, then multiplex PCR in a second round. One entry per CDR3 protein, called by TCRdb with MiXCR from the multiplex PCR reads. The sample has around 1,200,000 distinct CDR3 sequences; roughly 35% are singletons. This CDR3 has 14 amino acids. Per germline, CDR1 LNHDA and CDR2 SQIVND (reference sequence). V was pared by 5 bases and J by 4 bases, with 4 bases of the junction left unmatched.

The sequenced sample consisted of peripheral blood or thyroid tissue (not recorded which). The chain employs TRBV19 and TRBJ2-5; 10 nucleotides agree with TRBD1. This TCR was sampled from an adult man with Graves' hyperthyroidism. This CDR3 reads CASSGTGALETQYF. DNA for the CDR3: TGTGCCAGTAGTGGGACAGGGGCACTAGAGACCCAGTACTTC.